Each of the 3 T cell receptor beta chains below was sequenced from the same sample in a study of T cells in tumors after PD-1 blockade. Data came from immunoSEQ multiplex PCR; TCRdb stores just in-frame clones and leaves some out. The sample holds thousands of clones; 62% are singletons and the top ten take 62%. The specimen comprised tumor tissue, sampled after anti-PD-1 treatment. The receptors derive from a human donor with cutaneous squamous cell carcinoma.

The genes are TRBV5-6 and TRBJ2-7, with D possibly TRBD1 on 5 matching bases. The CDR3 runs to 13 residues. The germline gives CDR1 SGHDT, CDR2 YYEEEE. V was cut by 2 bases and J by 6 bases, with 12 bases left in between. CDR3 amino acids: CASSLPDSSEQYF. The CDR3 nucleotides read TGTGCCAGCAGCTTACCCGACAGTTCCGAGCAGTACTTC.

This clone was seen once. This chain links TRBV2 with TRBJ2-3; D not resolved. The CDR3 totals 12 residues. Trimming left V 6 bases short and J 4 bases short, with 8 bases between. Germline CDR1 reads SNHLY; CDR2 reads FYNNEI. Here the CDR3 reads CASRLPPDTQYF. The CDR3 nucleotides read TGTGCCAGCAGACTACCTCCAGATACGCAGTATTTT.

This CDR3 is CASSLGAMAVQETQYF. Here the CDR3 DNA reads TGTGCCAGCAGCTTAGGCGCCATGGCCGTTCAAGAGACCCAGTACTTC. The rearrangement uses TRBV7-9 and TRBJ2-5; the D is unclear. Trimming pared 1 base from V and 2 bases from J, leaving 14 bases between. The CDR3 has 16 residues. CDR1 and CDR2 (germline): SEHNR, FQNEAQ (reference sequence).